The rows below give T cell receptor beta chains drawn from one sample of a study of shared clonotypes between healthy human individuals. Data came from immunoSEQ multiplex PCR; TCRdb stores just in-frame clones and leaves some out. In the table there are about half a million clones, approximately 82% of which are singletons. The sequencing input was PBMCs. Receptors originate from a woman in her forties in good health. Some clones in this sample may be carry-over from other donors' samples. Each CDR3 is given with its conserved first and last residue. D genes are given only for firm matches. Clone size is not always given. Where it is, it says once, few, many or a class for expanded clones.

>many|TRBV5-1|TRBJ2-1|TRBD2
CASSEPGLAGVEQFF
TGCGCCAGCAGCGAACCGGGACTAGCGGGAGTCGAGCAGTTCTTC
>.|TRBV7-2|TRBJ1-1|.
CASSLRVRNTEAFF
TGTGCCAGCAGCCTCCGTGTGCGGAACACTGAAGCTTTCTTT
>.|TRBV7-9|TRBJ2-3|TRBD2
CASSRTSGRQDTQYF
TGTGCCAGCAGCCGGACTAGCGGGAGACAGGATACGCAGTATTTT
>.|TRBV6-1|TRBJ2-1|.
CASSVGPTGQFF
TGTGCCAGCAGTGTCGGGCCAACCGGGCAGTTCTTC
>.|TRBV19|TRBJ2-1|.
CASIGLPGDSFIF
TGTGCCAGTATCGGACTCCCGGGGGATTCCTTTATCTTC
>.|TRBV9|TRBJ2-5|TRBD2
CASSVAGAGGQTQYF
TGTGCCAGCAGCGTAGCTGGGGCGGGAGGGCAGACCCAGTACTTC
>.|TRBV6-5|TRBJ1-1|.
CASSFQGPPVNTEAFF
TGTGCCAGCAGTTTTCAAGGACCTCCCGTAAACACTGAAGCTTTCTTT
>.|TRBV5-1|TRBJ2-2|TRBD2
CASSVTSGITGELFF
TGCGCCAGCAGCGTGACTAGCGGGATCACCGGGGAGCTGTTTTTT
>once|TRBV5-1|TRBJ2-3|.
CASSPPAESTDTQYF
TGCGCCAGCAGCCCCCCCGCGGAAAGCACAGATACGCAGTATTTT
>.|TRBV10-3|TRBJ2-7|.
CAIRNARRYEQYF
TGTGCCATCAGAAACGCAAGGAGATACGAGCAGTACTTC
>.|TRBV6-1|TRBJ1-4|.
CAISSRQGSMVKLFF
TGTGCCATCTCCAGCCGTCAGGGTTCAATGGTAAAACTGTTTTTT
>.|TRBV9|TRBJ1-1|.
CASSVEGGNTEAFF
TGTGCCAGCAGCGTAGAAGGGGGAAACACTGAAGCTTTCTTT
>.|TRBV5-1|TRBJ2-2|.
CASSADPNTGELFF
TGCGCCAGCAGCGCGGACCCGAACACCGGGGAGCTGTTTTTT
>once|TRBV30|TRBJ2-7|TRBD1
CARRDSAGREQYF
TGTGCACGCAGGGACAGTGCCGGTCGCGAGCAGTACTTC
>.|TRBV6-1|TRBJ2-7|.
CAIDSTPSEQYF
TGTGCCATCGACAGCACCCCTTCCGAGCAGTACTTC
>.|TRBV5-1|TRBJ2-2|.
CASSPGHMNTGELFF
TGCGCCAGCAGCCCAGGACACATGAACACCGGGGAGCTGTTTTTT
>.|TRBV11-2|TRBJ2-1|.
CASSQLGVGSGNEQFF
TGTGCCAGCAGCCAACTTGGAGTCGGTTCTGGGAATGAGCAGTTCTTC
>.|TRBV11-2|TRBJ1-5|TRBD1
CASSLGTGADQPQHF
TGTGCCAGCAGCTTAGGGACAGGGGCAGATCAGCCCCAGCATTTT
>.|TRBV11-2|TRBJ2-6|TRBD1
CASSTPRTGNSGANVLTF
TGTGCCAGCAGCACCCCCCGGACAGGGAACTCTGGGGCCAACGTCCTGACTTTC
>.|TRBV2|TRBJ1-1|.
CASSQDSLEAFF
TGTGCCAGCAGTCAGGACAGCCTTGAAGCTTTCTTT
>.|TRBV5-1|TRBJ2-7|TRBD2
CASSSTGTTAYEQYF
TGCGCCAGCAGCTCGACCGGGACTACGGCCTACGAGCAGTACTTC
>.|TRBV6-5|TRBJ2-3|.
CASSKRDSITDTQYF
TGTGCCAGCAGTAAACGGGACTCCATCACAGATACGCAGTATTTT
>.|TRBV6-5|TRBJ2-6|.
CASSYSRAGANVLTF
TGTGCCAGCAGTTACAGCAGGGCTGGGGCCAACGTCCTGACTTTC
>.|TRBV6-5|TRBJ2-1|TRBD2
CASSEGLGSNNEQFF
TGTGCCAGCAGCGAGGGACTAGGTAGTAACAATGAGCAGTTCTTC
>.|TRBV10-1|TRBJ1-1|.
CASSESAGVEAFF
TGCGCCAGCAGTGAGTCGGCAGGGGTCGAAGCTTTCTTT
>.|TRBV9|TRBJ2-1|.
CASSPRTGVNNEQFF
TGTGCCAGCAGCCCCCGGACCGGGGTAAACAATGAGCAGTTCTTC
>.|TRBV5-4|TRBJ1-4|TRBD1
CASSLYVGQGDEKLFF
TGTGCCAGCAGCTTGTATGTGGGACAGGGGGATGAAAAACTGTTTTTT
>.|TRBV5-6|TRBJ2-1|.
CASSFNRYSSYNEQFF
TGTGCCAGCAGCTTTAACAGGTATAGCTCCTACAATGAGCAGTTCTTC
>.|TRBV18|TRBJ1-4|.
CASSPPGTNEKLFF
TGTGCCAGCTCACCCCCCGGCACTAATGAAAAACTGTTTTTT